These T cell receptor beta chains were read from a single sample in a study of blood T cell repertoires in COVID-19. Generated by immunoSEQ multiplex PCR, the TCRdb table keeps only in-frame clones and is missing some. The repertoire holds 30,000 or so clones, with around 93% as singletons. The sequenced sample consisted of peripheral blood. These receptors were taken from a human donor in a cohort sampled during active COVID-19. Each CDR3 is given with its conserved first and last residue. The D gene is left open where the match is weak. Clone size is stated in some rows and not others, as once, few, many or a class when expanded.

d_gene	v_gene	abundance	len	j_gene	CDR3nt	CDR3aa
TRBD1	TRBV24-1	NA	14	TRBJ2-3	TGTGCCACCGGTGGGACAGGGAACACAGATACGCAGTATTTT	CATGGTGNTDTQYF
TRBD2	TRBV27	once	15	TRBJ2-1	TGTGCCAGCAGCAAGCGGGGGCAGGTATACAATGAGCAGTTCTTC	CASSKRGQVYNEQFF
NA	TRBV9	NA	18	TRBJ1-4	TGTGCCAGCAGCGTAGGCGTCCGGGGGGGCCCGTCGAATGAAAAACTGTTTTTT	CASSVGVRGGPSNEKLFF
TRBD1	TRBV5-1	NA	15	TRBJ1-6	TGCGCCAGCAGCTTGGCGGGCAGGGGGTATTCACCCCTCCACTTT	CASSLAGRGYSPLHF
NA	TRBV19	NA	13	TRBJ1-5	TGTGCCAGTAGTCCCCTCGGAGATCAGCCCCAGCATTTT	CASSPLGDQPQHF
NA	TRBV6-6	NA	12	TRBJ2-1	TGTGCCAGCGAGGGCTCCTACAATGAGCAGTTCTTC	CASEGSYNEQFF
NA	TRBV3-1/TRBV3-2	NA	14	TRBJ1-5	TGTGCCAGCAGCCTCAGTCAGGTTAATCAGCCCCAGCATTTT	CASSLSQVNQPQHF
NA	TRBV7-8	few	13	TRBJ2-2	TGTGCCGAGGGGGACACCAACACCGGGGAGCTGTTTTTT	CAEGDTNTGELFF
NA	TRBV3-1/TRBV3-2	NA	14	TRBJ1-2	TGTGCCAGCAGCCAAGATTCCGGGGGCTATGGCTACACCTTC	CASSQDSGGYGYTF
TRBD1	TRBV19	NA	13	TRBJ1-1	TGTGCCAGTAGGGTAACAGGGGAAAATGAAGCTTTCTTT	CASRVTGENEAFF
TRBD2	TRBV4-3	NA	15	TRBJ2-2	TGCGCCAGCAGCCGCGGGGGAGTAGGAACCGGGGAGCTGTTTTTT	CASSRGGVGTGELFF
TRBD1	TRBV5-4	few	16	TRBJ2-2	TGTGCCAGCAGCTTTACAGGGGGCGCGGGCACCGGGGAGCTGTTTTTT	CASSFTGGAGTGELFF
TRBD1	TRBV28	NA	15	TRBJ2-1	TGTGCCAGCAGTTTATTAGGGGACAGTGGTAGCGAGCAGTTCTTC	CASSLLGDSGSEQFF
TRBD1	TRBV5-1	NA	17	TRBJ1-2	TGCGCCAGCAGCCTAGCGTCACAGGGGACCCCCGTCTATGGCTACACCTTC	CASSLASQGTPVYGYTF
NA	TRBV6-5	NA	15	TRBJ1-5	TGTGCCAGCAAATTAGTACAGTTTAGCAATCAGCCCCAGCATTTT	CASKLVQFSNQPQHF
NA	TRBV6-4	NA	14	TRBJ2-1	TGTGCCAGCAGTGACTCCGACAGTCACCATGAGCAGTTCTTC	CASSDSDSHHEQFF
NA	TRBV19	NA	16	TRBJ1-1	TGTGCCAGTAGATGGAGGGTCCTTCCTATGAACACTGAAGCTTTCTTT	CASRWRVLPMNTEAFF
NA	TRBV5-1	NA	14	TRBJ2-5	TGCGCCAGCAGCTCCACTATAATCATAGAGACCCAGTACTTC	CASSSTIIIETQYF
TRBD1	TRBV11-2	NA	17	TRBJ1-1	TGTGCCAGCAGCTCGGGGACAGGGGGCGACGGGAACACTGAAGCTTTCTTT	CASSSGTGGDGNTEAFF
NA	TRBV30	NA	12	TRBJ2-1	TGTGCCTGGAGTGTACAGGGTAATGAGCAGTTCTTC	CAWSVQGNEQFF
TRBD2	TRBV19	NA	14	TRBJ2-1	TGTGCCAGTAGTGAGGCGGGGGTATGGGTTGAGCAGTTCTTC	CASSEAGVWVEQFF
TRBD2	TRBV7-2	NA	16	TRBJ2-3	TGTGCCAGCAGTAGAGCGGGACTTCTCATCACAGATACGCAGTATTTT	CASSRAGLLITDTQYF
NA	TRBV9	once	14	TRBJ2-3	TGTGCCAGCAGCGTAAACAGGGCTACAGATACGCAGTATTTT	CASSVNRATDTQYF
NA	TRBV4-1	NA	15	TRBJ1-5	TGCGCCAGCAGCCAAGACGGTTATAGCAATCAGCCCCAGCATTTT	CASSQDGYSNQPQHF
TRBD2	TRBV30	NA	12	TRBJ2-2	TGTGCCTGGACTAGCGGGTCCGGGGAGCTGTTTTTT	CAWTSGSGELFF
NA	TRBV6-6	few	15	TRBJ1-5	TGTGCCAGCAGTTACACAGGGCCTAGCAATCAGCCCCAGCATTTT	CASSYTGPSNQPQHF
TRBD1	TRBV28	NA	14	TRBJ2-1	TGTGCCAGCCGCTCGGGACAGCTCTACAATGAGCAGTTCTTC	CASRSGQLYNEQFF
TRBD1	TRBV28	medium-sized	14	TRBJ1-5	TGTGCCAGCAGTTCTGTGACAGGGTATCAGCCCCAGCATTTT	CASSSVTGYQPQHF
NA	TRBV10-3	NA	12	TRBJ2-5	TGTGCCACCGCCGGACAGAGAGAGACCCAGTACTTC	CATAGQRETQYF
NA	TRBV4-1	NA	13	TRBJ1-5	TGCGCCAGCAGCCTTCGACAAGATCAGCCCCAGCATTTT	CASSLRQDQPQHF
NA	TRBV9	NA	17	TRBJ2-2	TGTGCCAGCAGCATGTCAGTAGACGGAGGGAACACCGGGGAGCTGTTTTTT	CASSMSVDGGNTGELFF
NA	TRBV11-3	NA	14	TRBJ2-1	TGTGCCAGCAGCTTCCCCGGACTGTACAATGAGCAGTTCTTC	CASSFPGLYNEQFF
NA	TRBV4-3	NA	14	TRBJ1-2	TGCGCCAGCAGCCAAGGATCAGGGTTGGATGGCTACACCTTC	CASSQGSGLDGYTF
NA	TRBV18	NA	14	TRBJ1-1	TGTGCCAGCTCACCACACGGGGTAGGGTCTGAAGCTTTCTTT	CASSPHGVGSEAFF
TRBD1	TRBV28	NA	14	TRBJ1-3	TGTGCCAGCAGTATGACAGGGGCTGGAAACACCATATATTTT	CASSMTGAGNTIYF
NA	TRBV19	NA	16	TRBJ1-2	TGTGCCAGTAGTACCGCAGGAACGATTCATAACTATGGCTACACCTTC	CASSTAGTIHNYGYTF
NA	TRBV16	NA	14	TRBJ2-3	TGTGCCAGCAGCCGCAAGCGCAACACAGATACGCAGTATTTT	CASSRKRNTDTQYF
NA	TRBV2	NA	14	TRBJ1-1	TGTGCCAGCAGTGTGTCCAGGCGGAACACTGAAGCTTTCTTT	CASSVSRRNTEAFF
TRBD2	TRBV27	NA	13	TRBJ2-2	TGTGGGGTCAGCGGGACGAACACCGGGGAGCTGTTTTTT	CGVSGTNTGELFF
NA	TRBV3-1/TRBV3-2	few	14	TRBJ1-4	TGTGCCAGCACCAAATCCGACAGAGGTGAAAAACTGTTTTTT	CASTKSDRGEKLFF
NA	TRBV5-6	NA	16	TRBJ1-1	TGTGCCAGCAGCTTAGGGCCCGCGGGACGAGGGACTGAAGCTTTCTTT	CASSLGPAGRGTEAFF
TRBD1	TRBV7-8	once	15	TRBJ1-1	TGTGCCAGCAGCTGGGGGACAGGGCGGAACACTGAAGCTTTCTTT	CASSWGTGRNTEAFF
NA	TRBV7-2	NA	12	TRBJ2-3	TGTGCCAGCAGCTACGGGGGAGATACGCAGTATTTT	CASSYGGDTQYF
NA	TRBV3-1/TRBV3-2	once	16	TRBJ1-5	TGTGCCAGCAGCCAAGGGGGGGTGAGTTCGAGTCAGCCCCAGCATTTT	CASSQGGVSSSQPQHF
TRBD2	TRBV6-4	NA	14	TRBJ2-3	TGTGCCAGCAGTGGACTAGCGGGAGCAGATACGCAGTATTTT	CASSGLAGADTQYF
TRBD2	TRBV19	NA	15	TRBJ2-1	TGTGCCAGTAGTACCAGCGGGAGAGGGGACAATGAGCAGTTCTTC	CASSTSGRGDNEQFF
TRBD1	TRBV2	NA	16	TRBJ1-1	TGTGCCAGCAGTGGCTTTGGGACAGATATAAACACTGAAGCTTTCTTT	CASSGFGTDINTEAFF
TRBD1	TRBV10-2	NA	16	TRBJ2-2	TGCGCCAGCAGTGCCAGGGGGCTGAGAAACGCCGGGGAGCTGTTTTTT	CASSARGLRNAGELFF
NA	TRBV7-9	NA	15	TRBJ2-3	TGTGCCAGCAGCTATTTGGCGGGGAGCACAGATACGCAGTATTTT	CASSYLAGSTDTQYF
TRBD1	TRBV6-1	few	15	TRBJ2-1	TGTGCCAGCAGTGACCCGGGACAGGGCCTCCTTGAGCAGTTCTTC	CASSDPGQGLLEQFF
NA	TRBV19	NA	16	TRBJ1-5	TGTGCCAGTAGTATCACCTGGGGAGGGAGCAATCAGCCCCAGCATTTT	CASSITWGGSNQPQHF
NA	TRBV10-3	NA	14	TRBJ1-4	TGTGCCATCAGCGGAGCAGCCCAGCCTGAAAAACTGTTTTTT	CAISGAAQPEKLFF
NA	TRBV3-1/TRBV3-2	NA	15	TRBJ2-1	TGTGCCAGCAGCCATTGGGGGGAGGCGTACAATGAGCAGTTCTTC	CASSHWGEAYNEQFF